This T cell receptor (beta chain) derives from a study of T cell responses to AZD1222 COVID-19 vaccine. The study, taken as a whole, reports: Clonal diversity was possibly underestimated; the donors were predominantly white British and more often female. Just five or six AZD1222 recipients were seropositive at baseline.

Generated by immunoSEQ multiplex PCR, the TCRdb table keeps only in-frame clones and is missing some. Among around 180,000 clones listed, over 80% were seen once. Concerning this clone: The antigen remains undetermined.

The CDR3 loop spans 14 amino acids. Germline loops: CDR1 MDHEN, CDR2 SYDVKM. V lost 3 bases, J lost 1 base, and 9 bases lay in between. This chain links TRBV28 with TRBJ2-5; D is uncertain. This TCR was sampled from an adult in good health. The source was peripheral blood, collected on day 0 of AZD1222 vaccination. CDR3: CASSLAYSQETQYF. CDR3 DNA: TGTGCCAGCAGTTTGGCTTACAGCCAAGAGACCCAGTACTTC. Looking up the rest from reference TRBV28 and TRBJ2-5 gives the full variable domain: DVKVTQSSRYLVKRTGEKVFLECVQDMDHENMFWYRQDPGLGLRLIYFSYDVKMKEKGDIPEGYSVSREKKERFSLILESASTNQTSMYLCASSLAYSQETQYFGPGTRLLVL.